This T cell receptor (beta chain) emerged from a study of cytomegalovirus exposure and HLA in healthy donors. Vbeta (60) and Jbeta (13) primers were used in the PCR. Some clones are missing from TCRdb's copy, which holds only in-frame ones; the method was immunoSEQ multiplex PCR. This repertoire shows about 190,000 clones, around 87% found once; its top ten account for approximately 0.98%. This clonotype was obtained from a boy under 10 years old in good health and CMV-seronegative. Sequenced material: PBMCs.

The DNA of the CDR3 is TGTGCCAGCAGCGTAGCGGAGACTAGCAACGGGGAGCTGTTTTTT. Encoded protein: CASSVAETSNGELFF. The chain is built from TRBV9 and TRBJ2-2; 7 nucleotides agree with TRBD2. The CDR3 extends over 15 amino acids. Germline lookup yields CDR1 SGDLS and CDR2 YYNGEE. Trimming took 0 bases from V and 7 from J; bases not matched to a gene: 6.